The 5 T cell receptor beta chains listed next were all sequenced from one sample in a study of OX40 agonist ivuxolimab in advanced cancers. Method: immunoSEQ multiplex PCR; TCRdb's copy keeps in-frame clones and lacks some. Among about 54,000 clones listed, approximately 85% were seen once. Sequences were derived from CD4+ or CD8+ T cells sorted from blood, sampled in a trial of the OX40 agonist ivuxolimab. The receptors shown here come from an adult with an advanced solid tumor such as melanoma, head and neck, liver or kidney cancer.

The V call is TRBV7-2, the J call TRBJ1-3, with 7 positions matching TRBD1. This CDR3 is 14 amino acids long. Germline V gene lookup returns CDR1 SGHTA and CDR2 FQGNSA. J was trimmed by 2 bases and V by 3 bases; bases with no gene match: 1. Here the CDR3 DNA reads TGTGCCAGCAGCTTTGACAGGGCTGGAAACACCATATATTTT. Translated, it gives CASSFDRAGNTIYF.

This sequence joins TRBV10-3 and TRBJ1-2; TRBD1 matches at 8 bases. Per germline, CDR1 ENHRY and CDR2 SYGVKD. The CDR3 has 14 residues. Losses at the gene ends were 6 bases for V and 8 bases for J; bases not matched to a gene: 11. CDR3 sequence reads: CAISPSQGEEGYTF. In nucleotides, the CDR3 is TGTGCCATCAGCCCTTCACAGGGGGAGGAAGGCTACACCTTC.

This clone was picked up a small number of times. The gene calls are TRBV25-1 and TRBJ1-2, with D possibly matching TRBD1 (5 bases). V lost 1 base, J lost 8 bases, and 14 bases lay in between. The length of the CDR3 is 14 residues. Germline V CDR1 and CDR2: MGHDK, SYGVNS. DNA of the CDR3: TGTGCCAGCAGTGAATTGGGGGAGATGGGGGGCTACACCTTC. Its translation: CASSELGEMGGYTF.

This clone was seen only a few times. This sequence joins TRBV7-2 and TRBJ1-2, with D perhaps matching TRBD1 (6 bases). The CDR3 sequence is 15 residues long. Germline V gene lookup returns CDR1 SGHTA and CDR2 FQGNSA. The V and J ends lost 1 base and 4 bases respectively, with 13 bases between them. In DNA, the CDR3 is TGTGCCAGCAGCTTAGATGGGGGGCTGGGCTATGGCTACACCTTC. Protein product: CASSLDGGLGYGYTF.

CDR3 residues: CATSREAAHSNQPQHF. The CDR3 region has the DNA TGTGCCACCAGCAGAGAGGCGGCCCATAGCAATCAGCCCCAGCATTTT. The chain has TRBV15 and TRBJ1-5; the D is unclear. Per germline, CDR1 LNHNV and CDR2 YYDKDF (reference sequence). The V gene lost 0 bases and the J gene lost 0 bases, with 9 bases spanning the gap. The CDR3 totals 16 residues.